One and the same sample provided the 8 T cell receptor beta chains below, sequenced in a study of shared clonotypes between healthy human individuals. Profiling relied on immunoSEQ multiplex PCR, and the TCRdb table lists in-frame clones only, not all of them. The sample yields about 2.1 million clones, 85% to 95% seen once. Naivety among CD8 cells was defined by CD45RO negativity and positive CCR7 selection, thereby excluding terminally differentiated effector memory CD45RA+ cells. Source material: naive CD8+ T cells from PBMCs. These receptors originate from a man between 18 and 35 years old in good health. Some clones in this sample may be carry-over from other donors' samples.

The CDR3 loop reads CASKGPGKAQHF. Here the CDR3 DNA reads TGTGCCAGTAAGGGCCCGGGGAAAGCCCAGCATTTT. The chain recombines TRBV19 with TRBJ1-5; D gene ambiguous. V lost 7 bases to trimming and J lost 11 bases, with 15 bases between them. Germline CDR1 reads LNHDA; CDR2 reads SQIVND (reference sequence). The CDR3 runs 12 residues.

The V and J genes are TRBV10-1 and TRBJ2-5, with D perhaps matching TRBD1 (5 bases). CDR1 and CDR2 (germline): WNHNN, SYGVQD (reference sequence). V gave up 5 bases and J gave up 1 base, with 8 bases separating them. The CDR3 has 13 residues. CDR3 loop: CASSPRVQETQYF. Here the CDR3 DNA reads TGCGCCAGCAGTCCCAGGGTCCAAGAGACCCAGTACTTC.

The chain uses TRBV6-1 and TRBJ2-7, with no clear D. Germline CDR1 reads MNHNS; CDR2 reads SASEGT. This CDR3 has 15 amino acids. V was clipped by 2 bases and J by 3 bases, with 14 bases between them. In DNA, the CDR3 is TGTGCCAGCAGTGAATGGGTTAGCAAGAGCTACGAGCAGTACTTC. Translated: CASSEWVSKSYEQYF.

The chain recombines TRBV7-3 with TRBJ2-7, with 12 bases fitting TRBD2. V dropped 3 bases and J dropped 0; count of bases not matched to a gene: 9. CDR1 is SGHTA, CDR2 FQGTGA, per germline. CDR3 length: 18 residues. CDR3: CASSFATLLAGGSYEQYF. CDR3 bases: TGTGCCAGCAGCTTCGCAACCCTACTAGCGGGAGGCTCCTACGAGCAGTACTTC.

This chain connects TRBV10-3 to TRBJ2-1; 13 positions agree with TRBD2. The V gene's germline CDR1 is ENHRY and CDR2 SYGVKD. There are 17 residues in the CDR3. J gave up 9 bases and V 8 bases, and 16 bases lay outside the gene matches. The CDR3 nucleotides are TGTGCCATCTCCCTTACTAGCGGGAGGGCCGATTTAGGTGAGCAGTTCTTC. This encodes CAISLTSGRADLGEQFF.

The CDR3 DNA is TGTGCCAGCAGCCCCGACGGGACAGGGTTGCGCAGGGGGCAGTACTTC. It codes for CASSPDGTGLRRGQYF. The chain recombines TRBV9 with TRBJ2-7, with 9 nucleotides matching TRBD1. Germline V gene lookup returns CDR1 SGDLS and CDR2 YYNGEE. CDR3 size: 16 residues. The V and J ends lost 4 bases and 9 bases, in that order; junction bases with no gene match: 17.

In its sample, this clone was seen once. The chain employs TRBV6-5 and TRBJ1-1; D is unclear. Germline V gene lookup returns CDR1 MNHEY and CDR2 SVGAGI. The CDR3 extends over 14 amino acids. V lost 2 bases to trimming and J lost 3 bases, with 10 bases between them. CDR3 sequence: CASSYKDRHTEAFF. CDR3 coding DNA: TGTGCCAGCAGTTACAAGGACCGACACACTGAAGCTTTCTTT.

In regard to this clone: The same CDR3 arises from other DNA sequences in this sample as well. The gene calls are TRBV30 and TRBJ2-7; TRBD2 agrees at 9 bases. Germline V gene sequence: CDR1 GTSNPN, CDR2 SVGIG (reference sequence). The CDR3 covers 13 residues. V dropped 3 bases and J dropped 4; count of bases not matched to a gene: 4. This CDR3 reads CAWRASGEYEQYF. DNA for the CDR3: TGTGCCTGGAGGGCTAGCGGGGAGTACGAGCAGTACTTC.